This T cell receptor beta chain originates from a study of T cells after yellow fever vaccination. Study results and caveats: Peaking faster, on day 5 versus 15, the secondary response was nonetheless weaker.

This clonotype was picked up many times. Its antigen is as yet unknown. Germline V gene lookup returns CDR1 MRHNA and CDR2 SNTAGT. The CDR3 has 16 residues. V lost 0 bases and J lost 7; bases outside the gene matches: 8. TCRdb re-analysed the 5' RACE reads in MiXCR, keeping a single row per CDR3 protein. Of approximately 300,000 distinct CDR3 sequences listed, roughly 7% were seen once; the top ten hold about a sixth. V is TRBV6-4 and J is TRBJ2-1, with 8 bases lining up with TRBD2. This TCR derives from a man between 18 and 29 years old who received the YFV17D yellow fever vaccine. The sequenced sample was PBMCs, obtained about 49 days after the first yellow fever vaccination. This chain's CDR3 is CASSDSQRGTSNEQFF. In nucleotides, the CDR3 is TGTGCCAGCAGTGACTCGCAGCGGGGGACTTCTAATGAGCAGTTCTTC.